This is a list of T cell receptor beta chains from one sample in a study of T cells expressing NK-cell markers. TCRdb reprocessed the 5' RACE reads and reports one entry per CDR3 protein, with no DNA. Found here are over 150,000 distinct CDR3 sequences; the top ten clones hold just over 20%. The sample comprised blood T cells: a sorted CD56 or NKG2C T cell subset, CD4+ or CD8+ T cells, or bulk PBMC T cells (not recorded which). The receptors shown here come from a man aged 18-70 years in good health. CDR3s include the opening cysteine and the closing phenylalanine or tryptophan.

TRBV6-1	TRBJ2-5	CASRRTSGGHETQYF
TRBV6-5	TRBJ2-7	CASKVRGGTSYEQYF
TRBV2	TRBJ2-3	CASSEWQDTQYF
TRBV27	TRBJ2-3	CASSPYRTADTQYF
TRBV9	TRBJ1-2	CASSVATTGGNYGYTF
TRBV20-1	TRBJ2-1	CSAPAFFERGGPNEQFF
TRBV5-6	TRBJ1-1	CASSPPPVTGVNTEAFF
TRBV10-3	TRBJ1-3	CAIRGQGAVNTIYF
TRBV5-1	TRBJ1-1	CASSTSGVNTEAFF
TRBV27	TRBJ1-4	CASSSIWRENEKLFF
TRBV5-4	TRBJ1-1	CASSLVGWTEAFF
TRBV27	TRBJ2-1	CASRLDRGPYNEQFF
TRBV4-2	TRBJ1-1	CASSRSTWGTEAFF
TRBV11-1	TRBJ2-5	CASSLMGMGQETQYF
TRBV7-8	TRBJ2-1	CASSFQRTSGGINYNEQFF
TRBV5-1	TRBJ2-7	CASSLVLAGEPFSEQYF
TRBV6-2/TRBV6-3	TRBJ2-1	CASIPLWGPYNEQFF
TRBV9	TRBJ1-1	CASSHPSGSGGAGTEAFF
TRBV9	TRBJ2-1	CASSQVGSASGAYNEQFF
TRBV28	TRBJ2-5	CASSFGTARQETQYF
TRBV5-1	TRBJ2-1	CASPGGGSSYNEQFF
TRBV20-1	TRBJ1-5	CSASDRGRQPQHF
TRBV5-1	TRBJ2-7	CASSVDSPSSVGPASPSREQYF
TRBV15	TRBJ2-2	CATSSRPNTGELFF
TRBV5-1	TRBJ2-4	CASSKGLASGKYF
TRBV7-9	TRBJ2-7	CASSAPGVGLYEQYF
TRBV13	TRBJ2-3	CASSLIGTGRDTQYF
TRBV12-3/TRBV12-4	TRBJ2-2	CASSLVESLKNTGELFF
TRBV4-1	TRBJ2-7	CASSLLDRVEQYF
TRBV7-9	TRBJ2-3	CASSSPPSTDTQYF
TRBV20-1	TRBJ2-5	CSARTDLQETQYF
TRBV24-1	TRBJ2-2	CATSDPEGGETGELFF
TRBV2	TRBJ2-1	CASSAGQPPSYNEQFF
TRBV11-2	TRBJ2-3	CASSSPRRTSGGAYPDTQYF
TRBV28	TRBJ2-3	CASSSPGQASRVDTQYF
TRBV20-1	TRBJ2-3	CSARDLAGETPDTQYF
TRBV18	TRBJ2-7	CASSPPNGGGNPYEQYF
TRBV6-2/TRBV6-3	TRBJ2-7	CASSYPGTGTYEQYF
TRBV11-2	TRBJ2-2	CASSLNDLPYTGELFF
TRBV7-8	TRBJ1-2	CASSSDRGSFYGYTF
TRBV7-6	TRBJ2-7	CASSSRSGQGSYEQYF
TRBV6-4	TRBJ1-1	CASNDGEGSAEAFF
TRBV12-5	TRBJ2-1	CASGLGAALDHNEQFF
TRBV2	TRBJ2-3	CAITGTRTTDTQYF
TRBV6-5	TRBJ2-4	CASSWDRSLAKNIQYF
TRBV7-8	TRBJ2-5	CASSLKRATGIILETQYF
TRBV6-1	TRBJ2-7	CASRSSPGQEYYEQYF
TRBV2	TRBJ2-5	CASSGTSGIGETQYF
TRBV5-1	TRBJ1-6	CASSLEGTGFSPLHF
TRBV12-3/TRBV12-4	TRBJ1-1	CASSFMAGEAFF
TRBV7-2	TRBJ1-1	CASSYDSSPNTEAFF
TRBV11-1	TRBJ1-1	CATEQTNTEAFF
TRBV6-2/TRBV6-3	TRBJ2-2	CASRTGMVYTGELFF